Listed here are 18 T cell receptor beta chains from one sample, sequenced in a study of shared clonotypes between healthy human individuals. Using immunoSEQ multiplex PCR, the repertoire was profiled, and TCRdb retains in-frame clones only, with some absent. The table lists 2 million to 2.5 million clones, 85% to 95% of them singletons. The sequencing sample was made of naive CD4+ T cells sorted from blood. Subset given: CD45RA+ positively selected. Receptor source: a man aged 18 to 30 in good health.

The chain combines TRBV28 with TRBJ1-2; D uncertain. The CDR3 runs 13 residues. Germline CDR1 MDHEN, CDR2 SYDVKM. Trimming removed 3 bases at V and 0 bases at J, with 5 bases between. Here the CDR3 reads CASSFPANYGYTF. The CDR3 DNA reads TGTGCCAGCAGTTTCCCAGCTAACTATGGCTACACCTTC.

V usage is TRBV19 and J usage is TRBJ2-7; 10 nucleotides align to TRBD1. The V and J ends lost 6 bases and 3 bases, in that order; junction bases with no gene match: 2. CDR3 length equals 13 residues. The V gene's germline CDR1 is LNHDA and CDR2 SQIVND (reference sequence). CDR3 protein: CASRGDRGYEQYF. The CDR3 bases are TGTGCCAGTAGAGGGGACAGGGGCTACGAGCAGTACTTC. The whole variable domain, filled in from reference TRBV19 and TRBJ2-7, reads DGGITQSPKYLFRKEGQNVTLSCEQNLNHDAMYWYRQDPGQGLRLIYYSQIVNDFQKGDIAEGYSVSREKKESFPLTVTSAQKNPTAFYLCASRGDRGYEQYFGPGTRLTVT.

Concerning this clone: Other nucleotide sequences from this sample produce the same CDR3. The chain links TRBV27 to TRBJ1-1; D gene unclear. The CDR3 extends over 13 amino acids. The germline V gene encodes CDR1 MNHEY and CDR2 SMNVEV (reference sequence). Trimming removed 4 bases at V and 1 base at J, with 7 bases between. DNA for the CDR3: TGTGCCAGCAGTTCGCTTACGAACACTGAAGCTTTCTTT. It encodes CASSSLTNTEAFF.

The chain links TRBV18 to TRBJ1-4, with TRBD1 matching over 8 bases. Germline assignment: CDR1 KGHSH and CDR2 LQKENI. V shed 4 bases, J shed 5 bases, and the junction held 6 bases outside the gene matches. The CDR3 length is 15 residues. The CDR3 spells CASSLTGGGNEKLFF. The CDR3 DNA reads TGTGCCAGCTCACTCACAGGGGGAGGCAATGAAAAACTGTTTTTT.

About this clone itself: Other DNA sequences in the sample encode the same CDR3. This chain links TRBV5-1 with TRBJ1-1; D may be TRBD1 (6 bases). Germline V lookup: CDR1 SGHRS, CDR2 YFSETQ. Between the trimmed V and J ends, which lost 1 base and 5 bases, there was a span of 12 bases. CDR3 size: 14 residues. In DNA form, the CDR3 reads TGCGCCAGCAGCTTGACAGGGTCGAATACTGAAGCTTTCTTT. This codes for CASSLTGSNTEAFF. Using reference TRBV5-1 and TRBJ1-1 for the parts outside the CDR3, the full variable domain is KAGVTQTPRYLIKTRGQQVTLSCSPISGHRSVSWYQQTPGQGLQFLFEYFSETQRNKGNFPGRFSGRQFSNSRSEMNVSTLELGDSALYLCASSLTGSNTEAFFGQGTRLTVV.

This clone was recorded only once. The chain has TRBV6-6 and TRBJ2-7; D is possibly TRBD2 (6 bases). V lost 6 bases and J lost 0, with 15 bases in between. CDR1 is MNHNY and CDR2 is SVGAGI in the germline V gene (reference sequence). The CDR3 has 15 amino acids. This CDR3 is CASRSGLGGSYEQYF. CDR3 bases: TGTGCCAGCAGATCCGGCCTCGGGGGCTCCTACGAGCAGTACTTC.

This rearrangement joins TRBV19 to TRBJ2-7; tentatively, D is TRBD2 (6 bases). CDR3 length: 15 residues. Germline V gene sequence: CDR1 LNHDA, CDR2 SQIVND (reference sequence). Trimming removed 7 bases at V and 5 bases at J, with 21 bases between. The CDR3 region is CASTQTVGGPHEQYF. CDR3 in DNA: TGTGCCAGTACCCAAACGGTGGGAGGTCCCCACGAGCAGTACTTC.

This chain uses TRBV19 with TRBJ2-2, with a tentative D call TRBD2 (6 bases). The CDR3 spans 13 residues. The germline gives CDR1 LNHDA, CDR2 SQIVND (reference sequence). Trimming stripped 7 bases from V and 5 bases from J, with 11 bases between. The CDR3 DNA sequence: TGTGCCAGTACCTCTCGGGGGACCGGGGAGCTGTTTTTT. Residues: CASTSRGTGELFF.

The genes are TRBV5-1 and TRBJ2-7, with D possibly being TRBD1 (6 bases). Germline loops: CDR1 SGHRS, CDR2 YFSETQ. V was cut by 5 bases and J by 2 bases, with 11 bases left in between. The CDR3 extends over 13 amino acids. The CDR3: CASSETGAYEQYF. In nucleotides, the CDR3 is TGCGCCAGCAGTGAGACAGGAGCCTACGAGCAGTACTTC. The entire variable domain, with the rest obtained from reference TRBV5-1 and TRBJ2-7, is as follows: KAGVTQTPRYLIKTRGQQVTLSCSPISGHRSVSWYQQTPGQGLQFLFEYFSETQRNKGNFPGRFSGRQFSNSRSEMNVSTLELGDSALYLCASSETGAYEQYFGPGTRLTVT.

V usage is TRBV4-1 and J usage is TRBJ2-4; 10 nucleotides align to TRBD1. The CDR3 is 17 residues long. Germline V gene data show CDR1 as MGHRA and CDR2 as YSYEKL. J was trimmed by 1 base and V by 4 bases; bases with no gene match: 7. CDR3 region: CASSLPGQGTAKNIQYF. CDR3 DNA sequence: TGCGCCAGCAGCCTTCCGGGACAGGGGACGGCCAAAAACATTCAGTACTTC.

J is TRBJ2-5 and V is TRBV5-6; possibly TRBD2 for D (6 bases). CDR3 length: 15 residues. V was clipped by 1 base and J by 3 bases, with 13 bases between them. Germline V gene sequence: CDR1 SGHDT, CDR2 YYEEEE. As DNA, the CDR3 is TGTGCCAGCAGCTTGTCGGTTCGGAGGGAAGAGACCCAGTACTTC. Translated: CASSLSVRREETQYF. Filled out from reference TRBV5-6 and TRBJ2-5, the complete variable domain reads DAGVTQSPTHLIKTRGQQVTLRCSPKSGHDTVSWYQQALGQGPQFIFQYYEEEERQRGNFPDRFSGHQFPNYSSELNVNALLLGDSALYLCASSLSVRREETQYFGPGTRLLVL.

This chain joins TRBV18 and TRBJ2-1, with 12 bases that match TRBD2. The CDR3 contains 16 residues. The germline CDR1 and CDR2 sequences are KGHSH and LQKENI. Losses at the gene ends were 2 bases for V and 6 bases for J; bases not matched to a gene: 5. The CDR3, as DNA: TGTGCCAGCTCACCAATCTCTAGCGGGGGGGCCAATGAGCAGTTCTTC. Its translation: CASSPISSGGANEQFF.

The chain joins TRBV7-9 to TRBJ1-1, with TRBD1 identical over 9 bases. This CDR3 contains 14 residues. Trimming cost V 5 bases and J 4 bases; bases outside gene matches: 5. From germline, CDR1 is SEHNR and CDR2 FQNEAQ (reference sequence). The DNA for the CDR3 is TGTGCCAGCAGCCTAAGACAGGGGGGCACTGAAGCTTTCTTT. This sequence encodes CASSLRQGGTEAFF.

This clone was found once. This sequence joins TRBV7-9 and TRBJ1-5; 7 nucleotides line up with TRBD1. Trimming at V came to 3 bases and at J to 0 bases, leaving 14 bases not matched to a gene. Germline V gene lookup returns CDR1 SEHNR and CDR2 FQNEAQ (reference sequence). This CDR3 has 19 amino acids. The DNA of the CDR3 is TGTGCCAGCAGCTTCACTACCGGGACAGAAAGTTATAGCAATCAGCCCCAGCATTTT. It specifies CASSFTTGTESYSNQPQHF.

In regard to this clone: Additional DNA sequences in this sample encode the identical CDR3. J is TRBJ1-2 and V is TRBV19; 7 bases are shared with TRBD1. Losses at the gene ends were 7 bases for V and 2 bases for J; bases not matched to a gene: 4. The germline CDR1 and CDR2 sequences are LNHDA and SQIVND (reference sequence). This CDR3 contains 13 residues. This CDR3 is CASKGGANYGYTF. The CDR3, as DNA: TGTGCCAGTAAAGGGGGCGCGAACTATGGCTACACCTTC.

This clone was seen just once. The gene calls are TRBV27 and TRBJ2-2; 10 nucleotides match TRBD1. The V and J ends lost 7 bases and 5 bases, in that order; junction bases with no gene match: 4. CDR3 length: 14 amino acids. Germline V lookup: CDR1 MNHEY, CDR2 SMNVEV (reference sequence). The CDR3 DNA reads as TGTGCCAGCACCCGGGACAGGGGAACCGGGGAGCTGTTTTTT. This gives the protein CASTRDRGTGELFF.

The gene calls are TRBV29-1 and TRBJ1-2; D is undetermined. Germline loops: CDR1 SQVTM, CDR2 ANQGSEA. V gave up 7 bases and J gave up 7 bases, with 19 bases separating them. The CDR3 covers 13 residues. CDR3 in DNA: TGCAGCGCTCGGACGGATAATGCTAGTGGCTACACCTTC. Its protein is CSARTDNASGYTF.

The chain recombines TRBV9 with TRBJ2-2, with D hard to call. The germline gives CDR1 SGDLS, CDR2 YYNGEE. CDR3 length equals 14 residues. V was pared by 5 bases and J by 4 bases, with 12 bases between. CDR3 residues: CASSTSFGTGELFF. CDR3 DNA sequence: TGTGCCAGCAGTACCTCGTTTGGCACCGGGGAGCTGTTTTTT.